Each of the 20 T cell receptor beta chains below was sequenced from the same sample in a study of T-cell reconstitution after alpha-beta-depleted transplantation in children. During its preparation, the TCRbeta library received unique molecular identifiers. TCRdb reprocessed the PCR reads with MiXCR, giving one entry per CDR3 protein. This sample has roughly 350,000 distinct CDR3 sequences, with roughly 16% found just once. Sequenced material: PBMCs, mostly from graft donor cells, taken 360 days after TCRalphabeta/CD19-depleted stem cell transplant. These receptors all come from a male patient under 10 years old who had a stem cell transplant for acute lymphoblastic leukemia, so the T cells may come from the graft donor.

This clonotype has more than one count but fewer than ten. The chain links TRBV5-6 to TRBJ2-1; D perhaps matches TRBD2 (5 bases). Germline V lookup: CDR1 SGHDT, CDR2 YYEEEE. This CDR3 has 15 amino acids. Trimming took 2 bases from V and 4 from J, leaving 13 bases between them. CDR3 sequence reads: CASSFLEVRYNEQFF. For the CDR3, the DNA is TGTGCCAGCAGCTTTCTGGAGGTCCGATACAATGAGCAGTTCTTC. Full variable domain (remainder filled in from reference TRBV5-6 and TRBJ2-1): DAGVTQSPTHLIKTRGQQVTLRCSPKSGHDTVSWYQQALGQGPQFIFQYYEEEERQRGNFPDRFSGHQFPNYSSELNVNALLLGDSALYLCASSFLEVRYNEQFFGPGTRLTVL.

This chain uses TRBV4-2 with TRBJ2-1, with 9 bases aligning to TRBD2. The junction had 6 bases not matched to a gene; V was cut back by 0 bases and J by 3 bases. From germline, CDR1 is LGHNA and CDR2 YNFKEQ. The CDR3 consists of 17 residues. The CDR3 nucleotides are TGTGCCAGCAGCCAAGACCCAAGGCGGGAGGGCTACAATGAGCAGTTCTTC. Translated, it gives CASSQDPRREGYNEQFF.

This clonotype was observed a few times. The chain carries TRBV2 and TRBJ2-5, with D unresolved. The V gene's germline CDR1 is SNHLY and CDR2 FYNNEI. V gave up 4 bases and J gave up 4 bases, with 13 bases separating them. The CDR3 loop spans 14 amino acids. CDR3 DNA: TGTGCCAGCAGTGTCGGTTCGGCCAGAGAGACCCAGTACTTC. Translating it yields CASSVGSARETQYF.

This clonotype has ten or more counts. The gene calls are TRBV20-1 and TRBJ1-1; D gene ambiguous. Germline lookup yields CDR1 DFQATT and CDR2 SNEGSKA (reference sequence). This CDR3 is built from 13 residues. The V end was cut by 3 bases, the J end by 0 bases, with 8 bases between. For the CDR3, the DNA is TGCAGTGCTAGCTCCTCAATGAACACTGAAGCTTTCTTT. Translated: CSASSSMNTEAFF.

The rearrangement links TRBV9 to TRBJ2-5; TRBD2 matches 12 bases. V dropped 3 bases and J dropped 5; count of bases not matched to a gene: 5. In germline, CDR1 is SGDLS, CDR2 YYNGEE. The CDR3 runs to 15 residues. The CDR3 coding sequence is TGTGCCAGCAGCGGGTTCGGACTAGCGGGGGAGACCCAGTACTTC. It codes for CASSGFGLAGETQYF.

The chain recombines TRBV9 with TRBJ2-3, with D tentatively TRBD2 (7 bases). The CDR3 has 15 amino acids. The germline V gene encodes CDR1 SGDLS and CDR2 YYNGEE. The V end was cut by 2 bases, the J end by 3 bases, with 13 bases between. This CDR3 is CASSVGGGRTDTQYF. The DNA for the CDR3 is TGTGCCAGCAGCGTGGGGGGCGGGAGAACAGATACGCAGTATTTT.

This chain connects TRBV30 to TRBJ2-1; the match to TRBD1 covers 10 bases. V lost 5 bases to trimming and J lost 7 bases; unmatched junction nucleotides: 2. The CDR3 sequence is 12 residues long. CDR1 is GTSNPN, CDR2 SVGIG, per germline (reference sequence). CDR3 coding DNA: TGTGCCTGGGAGGGACAGGGGAATGAGCAGTTCTTC. Protein sequence: CAWEGQGNEQFF.

This clonotype has a handful of counts. V and J are TRBV7-9 and TRBJ2-3; TRBD2 matches 8 bases. This CDR3 has 16 amino acids. Unmatched junction bases numbered 4, after V lost 0 bases and J lost 2 bases. CDR1 and CDR2 from the germline V gene are SEHNR and FQNEAQ (reference sequence). In nucleotides, the CDR3 is TGTGCCAGCAGCTTAGCTACGCGGGAGGCCACAGATACGCAGTATTTT. This codes for CASSLATREATDTQYF.

The V call is TRBV12-3 or TRBV12-4, the J call TRBJ1-2; maybe TRBD1 (5 bases). Trimming shortened V by 6 bases and J by 3 bases, and 14 bases separated the two germline ends. The CDR3 is 14 amino acids. The CDR3 DNA sequence: TGTGCCAGCAGCAAGGGACGCCTATACTATGGCTACACCTTC. Protein: CASSKGRLYYGYTF.

Ten or more counts support this clonotype. This rearrangement joins TRBV10-3 to TRBJ2-7, with a possible D match to TRBD2 (5 bases). This CDR3 comprises 13 residues. The germline V gene has CDR1 ENHRY and CDR2 SYGVKD. V lost 10 bases and J lost 2, with 15 bases in between. The CDR3 protein is CATLALNTYEQYF. For the CDR3, the DNA is TGTGCCACTCTAGCTCTGAACACCTACGAGCAGTACTTC.

Ten or more counts support this clonotype. The rearrangement uses TRBV28 and TRBJ2-7; TRBD2 is a possible D gene (5 bases). The CDR3 covers 15 residues. Trimming left V 6 bases short and J 4 bases short, with 19 bases between. Germline V gives CDR1 MDHEN, CDR2 SYDVKM. The chain's CDR3 is CASSNLLSGYYEQYF. DNA of the CDR3: TGTGCCAGCAGCAATCTCCTATCGGGATATTACGAGCAGTACTTC.

Worth noting for this clonotype: At one boundary the junction diverges from the germline segment, which might be a read error. V gene TRBV4-3 combines with J gene TRBJ2-2; D is unclear. Germline V lookup: CDR1 LGHNA, CDR2 YSLEER. The CDR3 is 14 residues long. The DNA for the CDR3 is TGCTCCAGCAGCCAAGCCCTGTTAACCGGGGAGCTGTTTTTT. Translating it yields CSSSQALLTGELFF.

This clonotype showed up just a few times. J is TRBJ2-5 and V is TRBV4-1; the match to TRBD1 covers 7 bases. J gave up 0 bases and V 0 bases, and 7 bases lay outside the gene matches. CDR1 MGHRA and CDR2 YSYEKL come from the germline V gene. This CDR3 comprises 17 residues. The CDR3 DNA reads as TGCGCCAGCAGCCAAGATCGGGACAGAGCGTACCAAGAGACCCAGTACTTC. Translated, it gives CASSQDRDRAYQETQYF.

This clonotype was found many times. This chain joins TRBV7-3 and TRBJ2-1, with 8 bases matching TRBD1. Germline V gene lookup returns CDR1 SGHTA and CDR2 FQGTGA. V dropped 2 bases and J dropped 4; count of bases not matched to a gene: 4. This CDR3 comprises 15 residues. As DNA, the CDR3 is TGTGCCAGCAGCTTAGGACAGGGTCTATACAATGAGCAGTTCTTC. Translation gives CASSLGQGLYNEQFF.

J is TRBJ2-3 and V is TRBV29-1; 9 bases are a match to TRBD1. J lost 3 bases, V lost 6 bases, and 7 bases had no gene match. From germline, CDR1 is SQVTM and CDR2 ANQGSEA. The CDR3 has 14 amino acids. CDR3 coding DNA: TGCAGCGTAGCCGGGACAGGGCAGACAGATACGCAGTATTTT. Its translation is CSVAGTGQTDTQYF.

This clonotype was seen more than once but under ten times. This sequence joins TRBV5-1 and TRBJ2-3; D is possibly TRBD1 (5 bases). Per germline, CDR1 SGHRS and CDR2 YFSETQ. V lost 4 bases to trimming and J lost 2 bases, with 14 bases between them. The CDR3 spans 15 residues. The CDR3: CASSHTTALTDTQYF. The CDR3 nucleotides are TGCGCCAGCAGCCACACGACAGCCCTCACAGATACGCAGTATTTT.

This clonotype came up a few times. The rearrangement uses TRBV27 and TRBJ2-5; a weak D match, TRBD2 (6 bases). The germline gives CDR1 MNHEY, CDR2 SMNVEV (reference sequence). V was shortened by 10 bases and J by 1 base, with 13 bases between the two germline ends. This CDR3 is 13 amino acids long. The CDR3: CATRAAGQETQYF. In nucleotides, the CDR3 is TGTGCCACCCGCGCAGCGGGCCAAGAGACCCAGTACTTC.

This sequence joins TRBV5-4 and TRBJ2-7; 7 bases align to TRBD2. Germline CDR1 SGHNT, CDR2 YYREEE (reference sequence). The CDR3 spans 14 residues. Trimming removed 6 bases from V and 4 bases from J; junction bases left unmatched: 10. This CDR3 reads CASTPAGDVYEQYF. The CDR3 DNA is TGTGCCAGCACCCCGGCGGGAGATGTGTACGAGCAGTACTTC.

This clonotype appeared a few times. V gene TRBV3-1 combines with J gene TRBJ2-3; 7 bases map to TRBD2. Per germline, CDR1 LGHDT and CDR2 YNNKEL (reference sequence). The CDR3 loop spans 16 amino acids. The ends lost 0 bases at V and 3 bases at J; junction bases unmatched: 6. CDR3 DNA sequence: TGTGCCAGCAGCCAAGACTGGCGGGAGTTGACAGATACGCAGTATTTT. It translates to CASSQDWRELTDTQYF.

This clonotype was seen a few times. The chain recombines TRBV5-1 with TRBJ2-7, with D perhaps TRBD2 (5 bases). Trimming pared 4 bases from V and 3 bases from J, leaving 14 bases between. The CDR3 loop spans 14 amino acids. Per germline, CDR1 SGHRS and CDR2 YFSETQ. The CDR3 DNA follows: TGCGCCAGCAGCCTGAGGACCCGGGACTACGAGCAGTACTTC. Translating gives CASSLRTRDYEQYF. Complete variable domain (other parts from reference TRBV5-1 and TRBJ2-7): KAGVTQTPRYLIKTRGQQVTLSCSPISGHRSVSWYQQTPGQGLQFLFEYFSETQRNKGNFPGRFSGRQFSNSRSEMNVSTLELGDSALYLCASSLRTRDYEQYFGPGTRLTVT.